A single sample is the source of the 20 T cell receptor beta chains below, sequenced in a study of blood T cell repertoires in COVID-19. TCRdb's copy holds only in-frame clones and misses some; the assay was immunoSEQ multiplex PCR. The sample includes 150,000 to 200,000 clones, 85% to 95% of them seen just once. Input material: peripheral blood. All receptors derive from a woman aged 55-70 years with COVID-19, enrolled during active disease.

Worth noting for this clone: This sample includes further DNA sequences coding for the same CDR3. The chain carries TRBV5-1 and TRBJ2-2; 8 bases agree with TRBD1. The CDR3 is 14 amino acids. V shed 4 bases, J shed 4 bases, and the junction held 3 bases outside the gene matches. Germline V CDR1 and CDR2: SGHRS, YFSETQ. The chain's CDR3 is CASSGQGATGELFF. The CDR3 nucleotides are TGCGCCAGCAGCGGGCAGGGGGCCACCGGGGAGCTGTTTTTT.

In nucleotides, the CDR3 is TGTGCCAGCAGCCAAACTAGCGGGGGGGCCAATGAGCAGTTCTTC. Translating it yields CASSQTSGGANEQFF. The chain combines TRBV3-1 (or the pseudogene TRBV3-2) with TRBJ2-1, with 13 bases that match TRBD2. V lost 2 bases and J lost 6; bases outside the gene matches: 1. Germline V lookup: CDR1 LGHDT, CDR2 YNNKEL (reference sequence). CDR3 size: 15 residues.

This clone showed up just a few times. J is TRBJ1-5 and V is TRBV18; D remains unclear. The ends were cut back, 2 bases at V and 0 bases at J, with 8 bases in the middle. Germline CDR1 is KGHSH and CDR2 is LQKENI. CDR3 length: 15 amino acids. CDR3 residues: CASSPWQNSNQPQHF. CDR3 nucleotides: TGTGCCAGCTCACCATGGCAGAATAGCAATCAGCCCCAGCATTTT.

The chain joins TRBV7-2 to TRBJ1-3, with no clear D. V was pared by 3 bases and J by 3 bases, with 12 bases between. This CDR3 has 15 residues. CDR1 SGHTA and CDR2 FQGNSA come from the germline V gene. CDR3 protein: CASSFRGMGGNTIYF. In DNA form, the CDR3 reads TGTGCCAGCAGCTTCCGAGGAATGGGTGGAAACACCATATATTTT.

The chain carries TRBV5-1 and TRBJ1-6; no clear D. Per the germline V gene, CDR1 is SGHRS and CDR2 is YFSETQ. The CDR3 totals 14 residues. Trimming pared 2 bases from V and 7 bases from J, leaving 10 bases between. The CDR3 spells CASSLELMNSPLHF. The DNA of the CDR3 is TGCGCCAGCAGCTTAGAACTGATGAATTCACCCCTCCACTTT.

The rearrangement uses TRBV10-3 and TRBJ2-7; 8 nucleotides agree with TRBD2. The CDR3 covers 16 residues. The germline gives CDR1 ENHRY, CDR2 SYGVKD. The ends lost 7 bases at V and 5 bases at J; junction bases unmatched: 16. CDR3 sequence: CAIIAGRSTNPNEQYF. The CDR3 DNA follows: TGTGCCATCATAGCGGGGCGGAGCACCAATCCTAACGAGCAGTACTTC.

This chain connects TRBV11-3 to TRBJ1-6; a weak D match, TRBD1 (6 bases). The germline CDR1 and CDR2 sequences are SGHNT and YENEEA. CDR3 length equals 16 residues. V lost 9 bases, J lost 3 bases, and 18 bases lay in between. CDR3 sequence: CARQSGGARYNSPLHF. CDR3 sequence (DNA): TGTGCCAGACAGAGCGGGGGGGCGCGCTATAATTCACCCCTCCACTTT.

The J gene is TRBJ2-7, the V gene TRBV11-2, with D unresolved. V shed 6 bases and J shed 2 bases, with 5 bases lying between them. This CDR3 region has 11 residues. CDR1 SGHAT and CDR2 FQNNGV come from the germline V gene. CDR3 sequence: CASRRTYEQYF. CDR3 DNA sequence: TGTGCCAGCAGGCGAACCTACGAGCAGTACTTC.

The chain joins TRBV6-2 or TRBV6-3 to TRBJ1-5; possibly TRBD1 for D (5 bases). There are 17 residues in the CDR3. Trimming took 2 bases from V and 3 from J, leaving 17 bases between them. The germline V gene has CDR1 MNHEY and CDR2 SVGEGT. In DNA, the CDR3 is TGTGCCAGCAGTTACGGTAGGGGTTTGCGATTCAATCAGCCCCAGCATTTT. Amino acids: CASSYGRGLRFNQPQHF.

The J gene is TRBJ2-1, the V gene TRBV3-1 (or the pseudogene TRBV3-2); 9 bases are a match to TRBD2. CDR3 length: 15 residues. Trimming removed 1 base from V and 5 bases from J; junction bases left unmatched: 3. Germline V gene lookup returns CDR1 LGHDT and CDR2 YNNKEL (reference sequence). The CDR3 DNA reads TGTGCCAGCAGCCAAGGGGAGCGGGGGGACAATGAGCAGTTCTTC. Translation gives CASSQGERGDNEQFF.

The chain is built from TRBV19 and TRBJ1-6; 8 bases fit TRBD1. V lost 4 bases, J lost 10 bases, and 9 bases stayed unmatched. The CDR3 has 15 amino acids. Germline assignment: CDR1 LNHDA and CDR2 SQIVND (reference sequence). In nucleotides, the CDR3 is TGTGCCAGTAGTACCCGACAGGGGCAACGGTCACCCCTCCACTTT. Translating gives CASSTRQGQRSPLHF.

This chain links TRBV19 with TRBJ1-2, with TRBD1 matching 7 bases. The CDR3 sequence is 14 residues long. From germline, CDR1 is LNHDA and CDR2 SQIVND (reference sequence). The junction had 8 bases not matched to a gene; V was cut back by 4 bases and J by 6 bases. CDR3 amino acids: CASSTRRGQDGYTF. CDR3 DNA sequence: TGTGCCAGTAGTACCCGGAGAGGACAGGATGGCTACACCTTC.

Here the CDR3 DNA reads TGTGCCAGCAGCTTGAGTAATTCACCCCTCCACTTT. Translated: CASSLSNSPLHF. The J gene is TRBJ1-6, the V gene TRBV11-3; D not certain. This CDR3 is 12 amino acids long. The V end lost 3 bases, the J end lost 6 bases, and 3 bases lay between the germline ends. Germline V lookup: CDR1 SGHNT, CDR2 YENEEA.

This clone was observed a handful of times. The chain links TRBV19 to TRBJ1-1; D possibly corresponds to TRBD1 (6 bases). Trimming cost V 7 bases and J 5 bases, with 20 bases left between them. The germline V gene has CDR1 LNHDA and CDR2 SQIVND (reference sequence). There are 15 residues in the CDR3. The CDR3 loop reads CASKGQGSGRTEAFF. The CDR3 DNA reads as TGTGCCAGTAAGGGGCAGGGGTCAGGGCGGACTGAAGCTTTCTTT.

The chain is built from TRBV7-9 and TRBJ1-6; maybe TRBD1 (5 bases). CDR1 and CDR2 (germline): SEHNR, FQNEAQ (reference sequence). Trimming left V 1 base short and J 4 bases short, with 14 bases between. The CDR3 is 17 residues long. The CDR3 bases are TGTGCCAGCAGCTTAGGGGGCAGAGGGACTTATAATTCACCCCTCCACTTT. Protein: CASSLGGRGTYNSPLHF.

V usage is TRBV7-2 and J usage is TRBJ1-5; 7 positions agree with TRBD1. The J segment lost 6 bases and the V segment lost 6 bases, leaving 5 bases of the junction unmatched. The CDR3 spans 13 residues. Germline CDR1 is SGHTA and CDR2 is FQGNSA. CDR3 coding DNA: TGTGCCAGCAGTGACAGGGCGGGTCAGCCCCAGCATTTT. Translated: CASSDRAGQPQHF.

This clone showed up just once. V gene TRBV3-1 (or the pseudogene TRBV3-2) combines with J gene TRBJ1-5; a possible D gene is TRBD1 (5 bases). The CDR3 contains 14 residues. Germline V gene sequence: CDR1 LGHDT, CDR2 YNNKEL (reference sequence). The V gene lost 1 base and the J gene lost 9 bases, with 13 bases spanning the gap. In DNA, the CDR3 is TGTGCCAGCAGCCAAGGACGGGCCGGGGGGCCCCAGCATTTT. Translation gives CASSQGRAGGPQHF.

The rearrangement joins TRBV25-1 to TRBJ2-7, with D possibly matching TRBD2 (6 bases). Germline V gene lookup returns CDR1 MGHDK and CDR2 SYGVNS. The V end lost 2 bases, the J end lost 12 bases, and 17 bases lay between the germline ends. The CDR3 is 13 amino acids. CDR3 loop: CASSEGTRHVVYF. CDR3 nucleotide sequence: TGTGCCAGCAGTGAAGGGACTCGACATGTGGTGTACTTC.

V is TRBV10-3 and J is TRBJ1-6, with 7 positions matching TRBD1. Germline values: CDR1 ENHRY, CDR2 SYGVKD. The CDR3 runs to 13 residues. J was trimmed by 9 bases and V by 6 bases; bases with no gene match: 5. CDR3 sequence (DNA): TGTGCCATCAGCGACAGGGTTGGTTCACCCCTCCACTTT. Protein: CAISDRVGSPLHF.

The chain combines TRBV7-2 with TRBJ2-2; D possibly corresponds to TRBD1 (5 bases). Germline V gene data show CDR1 as SGHTA and CDR2 as FQGNSA. V dropped 1 base and J dropped 5 bases, with 11 bases sitting between them. The CDR3 is 15 amino acids. CDR3 amino acids: CASSLVGARTGELFF. CDR3 bases: TGTGCCAGCAGCTTAGTTGGGGCAAGGACCGGGGAGCTGTTTTTT.